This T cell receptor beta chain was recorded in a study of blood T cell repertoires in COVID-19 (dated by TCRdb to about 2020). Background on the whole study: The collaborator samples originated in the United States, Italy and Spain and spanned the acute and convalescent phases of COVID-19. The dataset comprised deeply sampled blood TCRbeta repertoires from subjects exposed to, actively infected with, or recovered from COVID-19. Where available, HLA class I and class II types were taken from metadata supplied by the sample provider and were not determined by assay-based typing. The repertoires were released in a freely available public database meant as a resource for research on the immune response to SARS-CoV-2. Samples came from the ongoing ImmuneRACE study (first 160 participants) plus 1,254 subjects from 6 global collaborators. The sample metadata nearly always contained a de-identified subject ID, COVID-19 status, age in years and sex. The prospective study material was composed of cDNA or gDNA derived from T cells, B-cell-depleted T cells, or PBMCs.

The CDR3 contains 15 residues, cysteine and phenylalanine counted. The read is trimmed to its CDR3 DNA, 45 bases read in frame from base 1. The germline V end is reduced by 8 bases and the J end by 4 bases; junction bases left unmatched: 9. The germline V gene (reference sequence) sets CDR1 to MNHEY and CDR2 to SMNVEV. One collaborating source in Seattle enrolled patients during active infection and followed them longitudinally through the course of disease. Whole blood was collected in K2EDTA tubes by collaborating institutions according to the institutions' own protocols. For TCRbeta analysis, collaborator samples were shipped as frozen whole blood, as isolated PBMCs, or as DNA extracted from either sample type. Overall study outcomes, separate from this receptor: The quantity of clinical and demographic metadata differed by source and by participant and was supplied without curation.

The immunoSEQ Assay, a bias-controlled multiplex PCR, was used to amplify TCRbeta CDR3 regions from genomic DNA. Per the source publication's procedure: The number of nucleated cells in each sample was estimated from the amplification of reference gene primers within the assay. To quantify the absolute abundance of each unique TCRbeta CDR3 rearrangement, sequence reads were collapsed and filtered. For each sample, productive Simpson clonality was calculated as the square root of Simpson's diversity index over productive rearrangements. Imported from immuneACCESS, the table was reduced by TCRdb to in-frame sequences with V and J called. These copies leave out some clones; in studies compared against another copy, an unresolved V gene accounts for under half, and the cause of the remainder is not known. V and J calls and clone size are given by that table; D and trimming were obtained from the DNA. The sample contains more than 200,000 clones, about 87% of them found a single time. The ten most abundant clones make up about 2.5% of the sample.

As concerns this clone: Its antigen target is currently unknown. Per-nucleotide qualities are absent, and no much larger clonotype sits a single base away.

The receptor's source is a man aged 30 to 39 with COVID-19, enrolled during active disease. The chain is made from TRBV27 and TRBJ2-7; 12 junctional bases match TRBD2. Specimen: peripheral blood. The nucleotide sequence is TGTGCCAGCTCGCTCCTGACTAGCGGGAGTTACGAGCAGTACTTC. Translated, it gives CASSLLTSGSYEQYF.